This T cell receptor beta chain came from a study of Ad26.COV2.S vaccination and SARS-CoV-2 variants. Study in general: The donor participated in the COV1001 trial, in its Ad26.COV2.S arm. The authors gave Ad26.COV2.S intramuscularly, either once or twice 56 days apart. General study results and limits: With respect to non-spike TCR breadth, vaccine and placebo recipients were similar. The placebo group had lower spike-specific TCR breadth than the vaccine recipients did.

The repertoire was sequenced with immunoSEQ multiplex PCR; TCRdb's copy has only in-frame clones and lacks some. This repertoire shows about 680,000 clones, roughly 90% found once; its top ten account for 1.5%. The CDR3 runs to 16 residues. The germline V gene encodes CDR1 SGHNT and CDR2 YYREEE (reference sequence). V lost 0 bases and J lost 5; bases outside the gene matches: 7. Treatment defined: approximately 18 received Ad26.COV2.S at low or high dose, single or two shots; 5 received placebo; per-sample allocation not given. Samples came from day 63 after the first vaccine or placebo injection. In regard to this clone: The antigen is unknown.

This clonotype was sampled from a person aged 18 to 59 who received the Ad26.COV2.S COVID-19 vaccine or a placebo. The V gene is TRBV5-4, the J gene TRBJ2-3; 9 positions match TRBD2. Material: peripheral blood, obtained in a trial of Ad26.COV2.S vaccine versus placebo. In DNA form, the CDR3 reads TGTGCCAGCAGCTTGGGCCTTAGCGGGAGACAAGATACGCAGTATTTT. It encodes CASSLGLSGRQDTQYF. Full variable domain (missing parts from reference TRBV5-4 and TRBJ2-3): ETGVTQSPTHLIKTRGQQVTLRCSSQSGHNTVSWYQQALGQGPQFIFQYYREEENGRGNFPPRFSGLQFPNYSSELNVNALELDDSALYLCASSLGLSGRQDTQYFGPGTRLTVL.